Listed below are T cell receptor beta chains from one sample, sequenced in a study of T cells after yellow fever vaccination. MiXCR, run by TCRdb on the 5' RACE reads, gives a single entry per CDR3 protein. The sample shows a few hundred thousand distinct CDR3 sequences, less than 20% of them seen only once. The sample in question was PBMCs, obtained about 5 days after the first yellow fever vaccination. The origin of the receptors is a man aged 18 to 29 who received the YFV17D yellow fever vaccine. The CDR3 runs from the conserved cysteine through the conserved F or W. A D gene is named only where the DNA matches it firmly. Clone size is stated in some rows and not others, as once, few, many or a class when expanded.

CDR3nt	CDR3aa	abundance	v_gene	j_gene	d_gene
TGCAGTGCTCCCCGGGGTGGCAGGGAAAACACTGAAGCTTTCTTT	CSAPRGGRENTEAFF	NA	TRBV20-1	TRBJ1-1	NA
TGTGCCAGCAGCTTGGGCCCGCTGTCGGGGACCTACGAGCAGTACTTC	CASSLGPLSGTYEQYF	NA	TRBV5-4	TRBJ2-7	NA
TGCGCCAGCAGCTGGGTCGGGGATAACACTGAAGCTTTCTTT	CASSWVGDNTEAFF	few	TRBV5-1	TRBJ1-1	NA
TGCGCCAGCAGTCATCCGTGCGGGGAGGGAAGGGAGACCCAGTACTTC	CASSHPCGEGRETQYF	NA	TRBV23-1	TRBJ2-5	TRBD2
TGCAGTGCTAGAGATACGGGACTTCCATACAATGAGCAGTTCTTC	CSARDTGLPYNEQFF	NA	TRBV20-1	TRBJ2-1	NA
TGCAGTGCTAGCGAGGGGCAAGAGACCCAGTACTTC	CSASEGQETQYF	few	TRBV20-1	TRBJ2-5	NA
TGCGCCAGCAGCTTGGAGGTTATCGGTCCTTCGGGTGGGGCCAACGTCCTGACTTTC	CASSLEVIGPSGGANVLTF	NA	TRBV5-1	TRBJ2-6	NA
TGCGCCAGCAGCCAAGATGGGCCAGGGGCACAGGGGACCCAGTACTTC	CASSQDGPGAQGTQYF	few	TRBV4-3	TRBJ2-5	NA
TGTGCCAGCAGCTTACCGGGACAGGGGAATTCACCCCTCCACTTT	CASSLPGQGNSPLHF	NA	TRBV11-3	TRBJ1-6	TRBD1
TGTGCCAGCAGTGAATGGGAGACAGGGGTCCGTGAAAAACTGTTTTTT	CASSEWETGVREKLFF	NA	TRBV25-1	TRBJ1-4	TRBD1
TGTGCCAGCAGCCAAGGGGGACAGGGAGGCGGCTACACCTTC	CASSQGGQGGGYTF	many	TRBV4-2	TRBJ1-2	TRBD1
TGTGCCAGCAGCTTAGATGTTATATCGGGGATGCCCCAGCATTTT	CASSLDVISGMPQHF	few	TRBV7-8	TRBJ1-5	NA
TGTGCCAGCAGGACGGACAGTTCCTACGAGCAGTACTTC	CASRTDSSYEQYF	few	TRBV12-3/TRBV12-4	TRBJ2-7	NA
TGCGCCAGCAGCCAAGTGATGTCTAACAACTATGGCTACACCTTC	CASSQVMSNNYGYTF	NA	TRBV4-1	TRBJ1-2	NA
TGTGCCAGCTCACCACCCAGCTTGGCTTCCTACGAGCAGTACTTC	CASSPPSLASYEQYF	NA	TRBV18	TRBJ2-7	NA
TGTGCCACCAGTGGCGTTCCGGGACCGAAGCAAGAGACCCAGTACTTC	CATSGVPGPKQETQYF	NA	TRBV24-1	TRBJ2-5	NA
TGTGCCAGCAGCGCCCAGGATGAAAAACTGTTTTTT	CASSAQDEKLFF	NA	TRBV11-1	TRBJ1-4	NA
TGCGCCAGCAGACTAGGGACAGCGGACACCGGGGAGCTGTTTTTT	CASRLGTADTGELFF	few	TRBV5-1	TRBJ2-2	TRBD1
TGTGCCGCGTCGTGGGGGGTGAACACTGAAGCTTTCTTT	CAASWGVNTEAFF	few	TRBV19	TRBJ1-1	NA
TGCGCCAGCAGCCAAGAAGGAGGCTATGGAGAAAAACTGTTTTTT	CASSQEGGYGEKLFF	once	TRBV4-1	TRBJ1-4	NA
TGTGCCAGCAGCCAAGATCACCTGGCACTGTACTTC	CASSQDHLALYF	NA	TRBV3-1	TRBJ2-7	NA
TGTGCCAGCAGAGAGGGTGGAAAAAACATTCAGTACTTC	CASREGGKNIQYF	NA	TRBV28	TRBJ2-4	NA
TGTGCCAGCAGACCCTCCCGACAGGGTCTCCAGCCCCAGCATTTT	CASRPSRQGLQPQHF	few	TRBV12-3/TRBV12-4	TRBJ1-5	TRBD1
TGCGCCAGCAGCTTGGACGGGTTCTCCTACAATGAGCAGTTCTTC	CASSLDGFSYNEQFF	many	TRBV5-1	TRBJ2-1	NA
TGCAGTGCTGACAGAACTGTAAGCTCTGGAAACACCATATATTTT	CSADRTVSSGNTIYF	NA	TRBV20-1	TRBJ1-3	NA
TGCGCCAGCGGGCCGGGACAGACAGCCTACGAGCAGTACTTC	CASGPGQTAYEQYF	NA	TRBV5-1	TRBJ2-7	TRBD1
TGTGCCAGCAGTACCGTTTACGAGGGGGGCGGCACAGATACGCAGTATTTT	CASSTVYEGGGTDTQYF	NA	TRBV12-3/TRBV12-4	TRBJ2-3	NA
TGTGCCAGCAGCTGGGGAGGCTTAAGGAACACTGAAGCTTTCTTT	CASSWGGLRNTEAFF	NA	TRBV7-9	TRBJ1-1	NA
TGCGCCAGCACCGCAAAAGGGGGACATCCTAATTATGGCTACACCTTC	CASTAKGGHPNYGYTF	few	TRBV4-3	TRBJ1-2	NA
TGTGCCAGCAGCCCCGACCTTGGGGGCACAGATACGCAGTATTTT	CASSPDLGGTDTQYF	few	TRBV7-9	TRBJ2-3	NA
TGTGCCAGCAGTCGCAGGGGGGGACCCTCTGGGGCTTTCTTT	CASSRRGGPSGAFF	NA	TRBV12-3/TRBV12-4	TRBJ1-1	TRBD1
TGCAGTGCTAGGGAAAGGGACAGATCGAACACCGGGGAGCTGTTTTTT	CSARERDRSNTGELFF	NA	TRBV20-1	TRBJ2-2	TRBD1
TGCGCCAGCAGCCAGACAGGGGCCCAAGAGACCCAGTACTTC	CASSQTGAQETQYF	few	TRBV4-3	TRBJ2-5	TRBD1
TGTGCCAGCTCACCACCGTCTAGCGGGGGGCAAGAGACCCAGTACTTC	CASSPPSSGGQETQYF	NA	TRBV18	TRBJ2-5	TRBD2
TGTGCCAGCAGTACCCCCCTAGGGTGGTTCTACGAGCAGTACTTC	CASSTPLGWFYEQYF	few	TRBV6-2/TRBV6-3	TRBJ2-7	NA
TGCAGCGTTGACGTTGGCAGGGGGCTTGCCGAAGCTTTCTTT	CSVDVGRGLAEAFF	few	TRBV29-1	TRBJ1-1	TRBD1
TGTGCCAGCAGTCCACCGGTCGTGGGGTACCAAGAGACCCAGTACTTC	CASSPPVVGYQETQYF	NA	TRBV6-2/TRBV6-3	TRBJ2-5	NA
TGTGCCAGCAGCTTGTCGTCTTCACCCCTCCACTTT	CASSLSSSPLHF	NA	TRBV5-4	TRBJ1-6	NA
TGCGCCAGCAGCTTTGGGCTAGGAGCGGGGACCGGGGAGCTGTTTTTT	CASSFGLGAGTGELFF	few	TRBV5-1	TRBJ2-2	TRBD2
TGCGCCAGCAGCCAAGCGTCAAAGGGGAGGCTCCAAGAGACCCAGTACTTC	CASSQASKGRLQETQYF	NA	TRBV4-1	TRBJ2-5	NA
TGCGCCAGCAGCGTGACAGGAAGCAACAATGAGCAGTTCTTC	CASSVTGSNNEQFF	NA	TRBV5-1	TRBJ2-1	NA
TGCGCCAGCAGCGGGACAGGACGCAACACCGGGGAGCTGTTTTTT	CASSGTGRNTGELFF	few	TRBV5-1	TRBJ2-2	TRBD1
TGTGCCAGCAGCTTGGGACTAGCGTATAGCACAGATACGCAGTATTTT	CASSLGLAYSTDTQYF	NA	TRBV5-5	TRBJ2-3	TRBD2
TGTGCCAGCAGCTCGCCGACAGGGTCTGCAGATACGCAGTATTTT	CASSSPTGSADTQYF	NA	TRBV7-9	TRBJ2-3	TRBD1
TGTGCCAGTAGTACGACAGTAAGCTCCTACAATGAGCAGTTCTTC	CASSTTVSSYNEQFF	many	TRBV19	TRBJ2-1	NA
TGTGCCACCAGTGACCTCGACAGGGTGAACACTGAAGCTTTCTTT	CATSDLDRVNTEAFF	few	TRBV24-1	TRBJ1-1	TRBD1
TGTGCCATCAGTGTTTCAGGGTGGGAGCAGTACTTC	CAISVSGWEQYF	NA	TRBV10-3	TRBJ2-7	NA
TGTGCCAGCAGCTTGAAGGGACAGGAGCGCTACTATGGCTACACCTTC	CASSLKGQERYYGYTF	few	TRBV5-6	TRBJ1-2	TRBD1
TGTGCCAGCAGCCAAGCCAGGGGGCTTGTGGATACGCAGTATTTT	CASSQARGLVDTQYF	few	TRBV14	TRBJ2-3	TRBD1
TGTGCCACCAGCAGAGATAAGGGACAGGAAAAACTGTTTTTT	CATSRDKGQEKLFF	few	TRBV15	TRBJ1-4	TRBD1